The subject of this entry is one T cell receptor beta chain. What it binds is unknown. The germline V gene encodes CDR1 LGHDT and CDR2 YNNKEL (reference sequence). The CDR3 extends over 17 amino acids. V lost 4 bases to trimming and J lost 5 bases, with 21 bases between them. TCRdb keeps only in-frame clones here, not all; method: immunoSEQ multiplex PCR. Here the sample spans approximately 120,000 clones, more than 70% being singletons. The data originate from a study of T cell responses to AZD1222 COVID-19 vaccine. Overall study results and limits: After the peak T cell response, and only then, were repertoires sampled. The CD4 TCRs associated with vaccination extended across spike and predominated at 160-218 and 743-854.

The receptor was isolated from an adult who received the AZD1222 COVID-19 vaccine. The sequenced sample was peripheral blood, obtained 28 days after the second AZD1222 dose. V and J are TRBV3-1 (or the pseudogene TRBV3-2) and TRBJ2-1; D is unresolved. This CDR3 reads CASSRRSPISSDNEQFF. Written as DNA, the CDR3 is TGTGCCAGCAGCCGGAGAAGTCCCATTTCATCCGACAATGAGCAGTTCTTC.